One and the same sample provided the 24 T cell receptor beta chains below, sequenced in a study of blood T cells in healthy people across ages. The second PCR ran about 7 to 12 cycles with a sample-barcoded 5' primer and J-beta primers. TCRdb re-analysed the 5' RACE reads in MiXCR, keeping a single row per CDR3 protein. This sample yields fewer than 2 million distinct CDR3 sequences, of which about two fifths are seen a single time; roughly 23% belongs to the top ten. Sequenced material: blood. The receptors stem from a human donor in good health.

This sequence joins TRBV2 and TRBJ1-5; TRBD1 is a possible D gene (5 bases). From germline, CDR1 is SNHLY and CDR2 FYNNEI. V gave up 6 bases and J gave up 3 bases, with 18 bases separating them. CDR3 size: 16 residues. CDR3 in DNA: TGTGCCAGCAGCCCGACAGCGCTAAGTATCAATCAGCCCCAGCATTTT. Its translation is CASSPTALSINQPQHF. The full variable domain, rest sourced from reference TRBV2 and TRBJ1-5, is EPEVTQTPSHQVTQMGQEVILRCVPISNHLYFYWYRQILGQKVEFLVSFYNNEISEKSEIFDDQFSVERPDGSNFTLKIRSTKLEDSAMYFCASSPTALSINQPQHFGDGTRLSIL.

The table lists this clonotype with a few counts. This sequence joins TRBV12-3 or TRBV12-4 and TRBJ2-5, with 10 nucleotides matching TRBD2. The J call may not be correct, given that the DNA end is closer to TRBJ2-7. The CDR3 extends over 19 amino acids. The CDR3 DNA reads TGTGCCAGCAGTGCCTCCAGATTTTCTCTTAGCGGGGGGATCTACGAGCAGTACTTC. Protein: CASSASRFSLSGGIYEQYF.

The chain combines TRBV19 with TRBJ1-5; 9 nucleotides agree with TRBD1. The V gene end was trimmed by 3 bases and the J gene end by 3 bases; junction bases not matched to a gene: 3. There are 15 residues in the CDR3. Germline values: CDR1 LNHDA, CDR2 SQIVND (reference sequence). The CDR3 reads CASSMTGGDNQPQHF. The CDR3 DNA reads as TGTGCCAGTAGTATGACAGGGGGGGACAATCAGCCCCAGCATTTT.

The chain recombines TRBV15 with TRBJ1-1, with a tentative D call TRBD1 (5 bases). V was clipped by 9 bases and J by 3 bases, with 26 bases between them. Germline V gene data show CDR1 as LNHNV and CDR2 as YYDKDF (reference sequence). CDR3 length equals 17 residues. The CDR3 DNA follows: TGTGCCACAATTCCAGGGCTCGCTCCCGGCGGGGACACTGAAGCTTTCTTT. This codes for CATIPGLAPGGDTEAFF. Drawing the rest from reference TRBV15 and TRBJ1-1, the complete variable domain is DAMVIQNPRYQVTQFGKPVTLSCSQTLNHNVMYWYQQKSSQAPKLLFHYYDKDFNNEADTPDNFQSRRPNTSFCFLDIRSPGLGDTAMYLCATIPGLAPGGDTEAFFGQGTRLTVV.

This clonotype was seen a handful of times. This could be a read error, since a much larger clone is one nucleotide away. The CDR3 region is CAGSLETQYF. DNA for the CDR3: TGTGCCGGCAGCTTAGAGACCCAGTACTTC. The chain combines TRBV7-9 with TRBJ2-5; D is undetermined. CDR3 length: 10 residues. Germline lookup yields CDR1 SEHNR and CDR2 FQNEAQ (reference sequence).

V gene TRBV14 combines with J gene TRBJ1-2; D call uncertain. Trimming cost V 4 bases and J 4 bases, with 13 bases left between them. The CDR3 consists of 14 residues. The germline gives CDR1 SGHDN, CDR2 FVKESK. The CDR3 nucleotides read TGTGCCAGCAGCCCTCGCCCAGGCCGCTATGGCTACACCTTC. It codes for CASSPRPGRYGYTF.

This sequence joins TRBV20-1 and TRBJ1-2, with D perhaps TRBD1 (5 bases). Germline CDR1 DFQATT, CDR2 SNEGSKA (reference sequence). The ends were cut back, 2 bases at V and 8 bases at J, with 15 bases in the middle. This CDR3 comprises 13 residues. The CDR3 is CSARKTDWEGYTF. CDR3 nucleotide sequence: TGCAGTGCTAGAAAGACAGACTGGGAGGGCTACACCTTC.

The chain combines TRBV20-1 with TRBJ1-1; D may be TRBD1 (5 bases). CDR3 length: 12 residues. Germline CDR1 DFQATT, CDR2 SNEGSKA (reference sequence). Trimming left V 0 bases short and J 7 bases short, with 9 bases between. For the CDR3, the DNA is TGCAGTGCTAGAGAGGGGGGTAATGAAGCTTTCTTT. Protein product: CSAREGGNEAFF.

There are a few counts of this clonotype. The chain uses TRBV4-1 and TRBJ2-7; 7 bases line up with TRBD1. Gene TRBJ2-5 matches the end of the DNA better, so the J call may be wrong. CDR3 length: 15 amino acids. Per germline, CDR1 MGHRA and CDR2 YSYEKL. This CDR3 is CASSQGDRVEETQYF. DNA of the CDR3: TGCGCCAGCAGCCAAGGTGACAGGGTAGAGGAGACCCAGTACTTC.

Turning to this clonotype: This may stem from a read error, because a much larger clone lies one nucleotide away. The J gene is TRBJ1-2, the V gene TRBV12-3 or TRBV12-4, with D maybe TRBD1 (5 bases). This CDR3 comprises 14 residues. Here the CDR3 DNA reads TGTGCCAGCAGTTTTGGGGCAGGCCACTATAGCTACACCTTC. Amino acid sequence: CASSFGAGHYSYTF.

Worth noting for this clonotype: At one end, the junction sequence differs from germline, possibly due to a read error. The CDR3 DNA is TGTGCCAGCAGTTCGTCAATGGGGCGGTACGGGCAGTACTTC. Its translation: CASSSSMGRYGQYF. The chain recombines TRBV6-5 with TRBJ2-7, with D possibly matching TRBD1 (5 bases). This CDR3 has 14 amino acids. CDR1 and CDR2 from the germline V gene are MNHEY and SVGAGI.

The chain recombines TRBV10-3 with TRBJ1-1, with TRBD1 as a possible D gene (5 bases). CDR3 length: 16 amino acids. Germline-derived CDR1 and CDR2 are ENHRY and SYGVKD. The V and J ends lost 7 bases and 2 bases respectively, with 20 bases between them. CDR3 bases: TGTGCCATCAAAAGGAGGGCAGGGCCGGACAACACTGAAGCTTTCTTT. Its translation: CAIKRRAGPDNTEAFF.

The chain is built from TRBV6-1 and TRBJ2-7; possible D gene TRBD1, 6 bases. This CDR3 contains 14 residues. Deletions cut 7 bases from V and 1 base from J, with 14 bases between. CDR1 is MNHNS, CDR2 SASEGT, per germline. The CDR3, as DNA: TGTGCCAGCACCCTGGGGGCAGCTTCCTACGAGCAGTACTTC. This sequence encodes CASTLGAASYEQYF.

The CDR3 region is CSARSGTNYEQYF. The CDR3 DNA is TGCAGTGCTAGGTCAGGGACGAACTACGAGCAGTACTTC. V and J are TRBV20-1 and TRBJ2-5; perhaps D is TRBD1 or TRBD2 (5 bases each). The J call is doubtful: the DNA matches TRBJ2-7 better. The V gene's germline CDR1 is DFQATT and CDR2 SNEGSKA (reference sequence). This CDR3 spans 13 amino acids.

The chain recombines TRBV30 with TRBJ1-2; unclear D gene. CDR3 length: 10 amino acids. Germline V lookup: CDR1 GTSNPN, CDR2 SVGIG (reference sequence). This CDR3 is CGCEYYGYTF. DNA of the CDR3: TGTGGCTGCGAGTACTATGGCTACACCTTC.

The chain has TRBV4-3 and TRBJ1-2, with D possibly matching TRBD1 (5 bases). This CDR3 is built from 15 residues. V lost 4 bases to trimming and J lost 1 base, with 13 bases between them. CDR1 LGHNA and CDR2 YSLEER come from the germline V gene. The CDR3 DNA follows: TGCGCCAGCAGCCCGTTCCGGGACGGTAACTATGGCTACACCTTC. Residues: CASSPFRDGNYGYTF.

Points on this clonotype: A read error may produce the germline difference seen at one junction end. This chain links TRBV12-3 or TRBV12-4 with TRBJ1-1, with 8 positions matching TRBD1. The CDR3 is made up of 12 amino acids. The CDR3 sequence is CAGSTGGSEAFF. As DNA, the CDR3 is TGTGCCGGCAGTACAGGGGGATCTGAAGCTTTCTTT.

This chain uses TRBV7-9 with TRBJ1-2; TRBD1 matches 7 bases. Trimming cost V 11 bases and J 4 bases; bases outside gene matches: 10. Germline lookup yields CDR1 SEHNR and CDR2 FQNEAQ (reference sequence). The CDR3 contains 13 residues. CDR3 in amino acids: CAGGLTGTYGYTF. CDR3 nucleotide sequence: TGTGCCGGCGGCTTGACAGGGACCTATGGCTACACCTTC.

The chain links TRBV12-3 or TRBV12-4 to TRBJ2-7; possibly TRBD1 for D (6 bases). V gave up 4 bases and J gave up 11 bases, with 9 bases separating them. CDR3 size: 10 residues. The CDR3 protein is CASSYRGKYF. CDR3 coding DNA: TGTGCCAGCAGTTATAGGGGGAAGTACTTC.

This chain connects TRBV7-2 to TRBJ2-5; D is unclear. V was cut by 0 bases and J by 5 bases, with 13 bases left in between. Germline V gives CDR1 SGHTA, CDR2 FQGNSA. This CDR3 comprises 15 residues. Here the CDR3 reads CASSLAQVSRETQYF. CDR3 sequence (DNA): TGTGCCAGCAGCTTAGCGCAGGTTTCTAGGGAGACCCAGTACTTC. The full variable domain, with the rest looked up from reference TRBV7-2 and TRBJ2-5, is GAGVSQSPSNKVTEKGKDVELRCDPISGHTALYWYRQSLGQGLEFLIYFQGNSAPDKSGLPSDRFSAERTGGSVSTLTIQRTQQEDSAVYLCASSLAQVSRETQYFGPGTRLLVL.

This clonotype appeared a few times. The chain joins TRBV20-1 to TRBJ2-7; no definite D call. The CDR3 is 14 amino acids. The germline V gene has CDR1 DFQATT and CDR2 SNEGSKA (reference sequence). V lost 0 bases and J 0 bases, leaving 9 bases between the germline ends. This CDR3 reads CSAREGLISYEQYF. The CDR3 DNA follows: TGCAGTGCTAGAGAAGGATTGATCTCCTACGAGCAGTACTTC.

The rearrangement joins TRBV12-3 or TRBV12-4 to TRBJ2-4; TRBD2 aligns across 12 bases. After removal of 6 bases from V and 13 bases from J, the junction contained 10 bases not matched to a gene. This CDR3 contains 14 residues. The CDR3 here is CASSWTSGDAEQYF. The CDR3, as DNA: TGTGCCAGCAGCTGGACTAGCGGGGATGCTGAGCAGTACTTC.

This clonotype was picked up many times. The gene calls are TRBV12-3 or TRBV12-4 and TRBJ2-5, with TRBD2 identical over 11 bases. The V and J ends lost 5 bases and 0 bases, in that order; junction bases with no gene match: 5. The CDR3 has 16 amino acids. The CDR3 is CASSAGLAVNQETQYF. CDR3 DNA sequence: TGTGCCAGCAGTGCGGGACTAGCGGTAAACCAAGAGACCCAGTACTTC.

This clonotype appeared once. The V gene is TRBV28, the J gene TRBJ2-3; TRBD1 or TRBD2 may be the D gene (5 bases each). V shed 6 bases and J shed 2 bases, with 15 bases lying between them. The CDR3 is made up of 15 amino acids. Per germline, CDR1 MDHEN and CDR2 SYDVKM. The CDR3 coding sequence is TGTGCCAGCAGCACCGGGACCTATAACACAGATACGCAGTATTTT. It specifies CASSTGTYNTDTQYF. The full variable domain, completed using reference TRBV28 and TRBJ2-3, is DVKVTQSSRYLVKRTGEKVFLECVQDMDHENMFWYRQDPGLGLRLIYFSYDVKMKEKGDIPEGYSVSREKKERFSLILESASTNQTSMYLCASSTGTYNTDTQYFGPGTRLTVL.